The 26 T cell receptor beta chains given below trace back to one sample, sequenced in a study of CD8+CD57+ T cells in acquired aplastic anemia. Patients picked for sequencing had shown CD8+CD57+ cell expansion detected by flow cytometry. Genomic DNA, serving as template, underwent TCR beta VDJ and CDR3 profiling. From the reads, TCRdb called clonotypes with MiXCR, one entry per CDR3 protein. Seen here are 260,000 or so distinct CDR3 sequences, roughly 82% observed once, and the top ten hold 40% to 50%. The sequenced material came from sorted CD4+, CD8+, or CD8+CD57+ T cells (not recorded which) from PBMCs. These receptors all stem from a human donor with aplastic anemia.

As for this clonotype: The CDR3 does not close with the conserved phenylalanine or tryptophan, likely indicating a read error. The DNA is left out, because the CDR3 cannot be placed on it with certainty; the CDR3 is given as TCRdb lists it. The chain couples TRBV2 to TRBJ2-6. The CDR3 extends over 16 residues, inclusive of both ends. Per the germline V gene, CDR1 is SNHLY and CDR2 is FYNNEI. The CDR3 spells CASSDAGIYEQFFVTV.

This sequence joins TRBV2 and TRBJ2-7; D uncertain. The CDR3 is 15 amino acids. CDR1 SNHLY and CDR2 FYNNEI come from the germline V gene. Trimming removed 3 bases at V and 4 bases at J, with 16 bases between. CDR3 in amino acids: CASSELGHLLYEQYF. Here the CDR3 DNA reads TGTGCCAGCAGTGAGCTAGGGCACCTACTGTACGAGCAGTACTTC.

This clonotype appeared once. V gene TRBV7-3 combines with J gene TRBJ2-1; D is uncertain. This CDR3 region has 16 residues. The germline CDR1 and CDR2 sequences are SGHTA and FQGTGA. Between the trimmed V and J ends, which lost 5 bases and 7 bases, there was a span of 21 bases. In DNA form, the CDR3 reads TGTGCCAGCAGCGGTGCCGTGGCCGAAGGATGGAATGAGCAGTTCTTC. As protein: CASSGAVAEGWNEQFF.

CDR3 protein: CASSLEREGHVYAFF. The DNA for the CDR3 is TGTGCCAGCAGCTTGGAGAGGGAAGGGCACGTATATGCTTTCTTT. This rearrangement joins TRBV14 to TRBJ1-1, with no clear D. Germline CDR1 and CDR2: SGHDN and FVKESK. The CDR3 sequence is 15 residues long. Trimming removed 5 bases from V and 11 bases from J, with 24 bases in between. Full variable domain (remainder filled in from reference TRBV14 and TRBJ1-1): EAGVTQFPSHSVIEKGQTVTLRCDPISGHDNLYWYRRVMGKEIKFLLHFVKESKQDESGMPNNRFLAERTGGTYSTLKVQPAELEDSGVYFCASSLEREGHVYAFFGQGTRLTVV.

The chain joins TRBV7-8 to TRBJ2-3; D unclear. Germline CDR1 reads SGHVS; CDR2 reads FQNEAQ. The V end was cut by 0 bases, the J end by 11 bases, with 12 bases between. The CDR3 runs 13 residues. The CDR3 coding sequence is TGTGCCAGCAGCTTAGCGGGCACTCCCAAGCAGTATTTT. Its translation: CASSLAGTPKQYF.

The rearrangement uses TRBV7-9 and TRBJ2-1; perhaps TRBD2 as D (6 bases). Germline CDR1 SEHNR, CDR2 FQNEAQ (reference sequence). Trimming cost V 2 bases and J 13 bases, with 24 bases left between them. The CDR3 sequence is 16 residues long. The CDR3 DNA reads as TGTGCCAGCAGCTTACCGGGTAGCTGCGGGGCCAACGACCAGTTCTTC. Its translation: CASSLPGSCGANDQFF.

About this clonotype: The germline gene is not matched at one end of the junction; a read error may be the cause. This sequence joins TRBV7-3 and TRBJ2-2; unclear D gene. In germline, CDR1 is SGHTA, CDR2 FQGTGA. The CDR3 length is 13 residues. The CDR3 reads CASSPTSFYKEQF. DNA of the CDR3: TGTGCCAGCAGTCCGACTTCGTTCTACAAGGAGCAGTTT.

The V gene is TRBV19, the J gene TRBJ1-3; no reliable D call. The CDR3 is 15 amino acids. V shed 9 bases and J shed 3 bases, with 18 bases lying between them. The germline CDR1 and CDR2 sequences are LNHDA and SQIVND (reference sequence). CDR3 region: CASSGGVRNGNTIYF. CDR3 DNA sequence: TGTGCCAGCTCCGGTGGGGTAAGGAATGGAAACACCATATATTTT.

In this sample, this clonotype turned up a few times. The V and J genes are TRBV24-1 and TRBJ2-7; 9 positions agree with TRBD1. The trim removed 9 bases at V and 3 bases at J, leaving 11 bases unmatched. Germline V gives CDR1 KGHDR, CDR2 SFDVKD. CDR3 length: 15 amino acids. CDR3 region: CATLAGDRASYEQYV. CDR3 nucleotides: TGTGCCACCTTGGCAGGGGACAGGGCAAGCTACGAGCAGTACGTC.

The chain recombines TRBV9 with TRBJ1-5; D not resolved. Germline V gene data show CDR1 as SGDLS and CDR2 as YYNGEE. V was shortened by 3 bases and J by 14 bases, with 21 bases between the two germline ends. This CDR3 contains 14 residues. In DNA form, the CDR3 reads TGTGCCAGCAGCGATGTTGATAGTAATAACGGGGAGCATTTT. Protein sequence: CASSDVDSNNGEHF.

The table lists this clonotype with a count of one. One junction end disagrees with the germline gene, perhaps due to a read error. The chain uses TRBV5-5 and TRBJ2-3; D is possibly TRBD1 (5 bases). This CDR3 has 13 amino acids. Germline CDR1 is SGHKS and CDR2 is YYEKEE (reference sequence). The chain's CDR3 is CASSLGQADTQYF. CDR3 DNA sequence: TGCGCCAGCAGCTTGGGGCAGGCAGATACGCAGTATTTT.

The rearrangement uses TRBV11-3 and TRBJ2-3; D is ambiguous. Germline values: CDR1 SGHNT, CDR2 YENEEA. V shed 1 base and J shed 9 bases, with 8 bases lying between them. CDR3 length: 12 residues. This CDR3 reads CASSLGLATQYF. Here the CDR3 DNA reads TGTGCCAGCAGCTTAGGGTTGGCAACGCAGTATTTT.

Details on this clonotype: Likely a read error: the CDR3 ends without its conserved phenylalanine or tryptophan. Because the CDR3's place on the DNA is in doubt, the DNA is left out and the CDR3 is given as listed by TCRdb. CDR3 residues: CAGRVAGEADYGYTV. V and J are TRBV7-9 and TRBJ1-2. CDR1 and CDR2 from the germline V gene are SEHNR and FQNEAQ (reference sequence). The CDR3 is 15 residues long, ends included.

This chain joins TRBV9 and TRBJ2-7; D unclear. The CDR3 consists of 13 residues. Germline CDR1 reads SGDLS; CDR2 reads YYNGEE. CDR3 loop: CASGVARAIQHYV. The CDR3 DNA reads TGTGCCAGCGGCGTAGCCCGGGCCATTCAGCACTACGTC.

DNA of the CDR3: TGTGCCAGCAGCCTTCGAAGAAGAAAGGGGCAGGATGAGCAGTTCTTC. Amino acid sequence: CASSLRRRKGQDEQFF. The chain employs TRBV7-9 and TRBJ2-1; D perhaps matches TRBD1 (5 bases). This CDR3 spans 16 amino acids. V was clipped by 5 bases and J by 8 bases, with 22 bases between them. Germline CDR1 and CDR2: SEHNR and FQNEAQ (reference sequence).

V is TRBV7-8 and J is TRBJ2-5, with D unclear. The CDR3 loop spans 12 amino acids. Germline V gene data show CDR1 as SGHVS and CDR2 as FQNEAQ. The ends were cut back, 1 base at V and 5 bases at J, with 5 bases in the middle. DNA of the CDR3: TGTGCCAGCAGCTTAGTCTCGGAGACCCAGTACTTC. Translation gives CASSLVSETQYF.

The chain has TRBV7-8 and TRBJ2-1; weak D call: TRBD2 (6 bases). CDR1 and CDR2 from the germline V gene are SGHVS and FQNEAQ. The CDR3 is 13 residues long. V was cut by 0 bases and J by 10 bases, with 10 bases left in between. CDR3 DNA: TGTGCCAGCAGCTTAGCGGGAGGTCGAGAGCAGTTCTTC. This encodes CASSLAGGREQFF.

The V and J genes are TRBV7-6 and TRBJ1-3; D gene ambiguous. Trimming took 5 bases from V and 4 from J, leaving 15 bases between them. Germline V gene data show CDR1 as SGHVS and CDR2 as FNYEAQ. The CDR3 consists of 15 residues. In nucleotides, the CDR3 is TGTGCCAGCAGCCTAGAAGCGGGGTCCGGAAACACCATATATTTT. Its protein product is CASSLEAGSGNTIYF.

As for this clonotype: This is likely a read error, given that the CDR3 carries no conserved phenylalanine or tryptophan at its end. V is TRBV7-9 and J is TRBJ1-2; D is perhaps TRBD1 (5 bases). The CDR3 consists of 13 residues. Germline-derived CDR1 and CDR2 are SEHNR and FQNEAQ (reference sequence). Trimming shortened V by 4 bases and J by 11 bases, and 17 bases separated the two germline ends. CDR3 coding DNA: TGTGCCAGCAGCTCGGGAAGAAGCGGGGGGTACACCTAC. Translated, it gives CASSSGRSGGYTY.

Note on this clonotype: One end of the junction is discordant with germline, which a read error may explain. V and J are TRBV7-2 and TRBJ2-3; no reliable D call. The CDR3 spans 14 residues. Germline loops: CDR1 SGHTA, CDR2 FQGNSA. CDR3 loop: CASSLAGVPGTHNF. In DNA, the CDR3 is TGTGCCAGCAGCTTAGCAGGAGTTCCTGGTACGCACAATTTT.

Note on this clonotype: Relative to the germline gene, one junction end is altered; a read error may explain this. The chain has TRBV19 and TRBJ2-1; either TRBD1 or TRBD2 may supply D (7 bases each). The CDR3 covers 13 residues. Looked up from germline, CDR1 is LNHDA and CDR2 is SQIVND (reference sequence). The DNA for the CDR3 is TGTGCCAGTAGTGCAGGGGGGGCCGAGGAGCAGTTTTTC. Its translation: CASSAGGAEEQFF.

A word on this clonotype: One end of the junction varies from germline; a read error may be responsible. V and J are TRBV7-4 and TRBJ1-2, with 10 bases that match TRBD1. This CDR3 has 14 residues. Germline lookup yields CDR1 SGHVT and CDR2 SQSDAQ. The CDR3 region has the DNA TGTGCCAGCAGTTGGGACAGGGGCCGCTATGGCTGCACCTTC. This gives the protein CASSWDRGRYGCTF.

Regarding this clonotype: Because the CDR3's place on the DNA is in doubt, the DNA is left out and the CDR3 is given as listed by TCRdb. The J gene is TRBJ2-3, the V gene TRBV5-1; TRBD1 was called by the table and not checked on the DNA. The CDR3 numbers 12 amino acids, ends counted. Germline V gives CDR1 SGHRS, CDR2 YFSETQ. This chain's CDR3 is CASSVGSGARYF.

The V and J genes are TRBV20-1 and TRBJ1-1; the D is unclear. The CDR3 runs 12 residues. The ends were cut back, 6 bases at V and 7 bases at J, with 15 bases in the middle. CDR1 DFQATT and CDR2 SNEGSKA come from the germline V gene (reference sequence). This chain's CDR3 is CSAVRFGDEAFF. Written as DNA, the CDR3 is TGCAGTGCGGTCCGCTTCGGTGATGAAGCTTTCTTT.

This clonotype occurred once. V usage is TRBV25-1 and J usage is TRBJ1-2, with 8 nucleotides matching TRBD1. V gave up 4 bases and J gave up 5 bases; unmatched junction bases: 3. The V gene's germline CDR1 is MGHDK and CDR2 SYGVNS. The length of the CDR3 is 13 residues. CDR3: CASSVTGGYGYTF. As DNA, the CDR3 is TGTGCCAGCAGTGTCACAGGGGGGTATGGCTACACCTTC.

The J gene is TRBJ2-7, the V gene TRBV7-2; D remains ambiguous. The CDR3 spans 18 residues. Trimming pared 2 bases from V and 4 bases from J, leaving 24 bases between. In germline, CDR1 is SGHTA, CDR2 FQGNSA. This CDR3 is CASSLSSYSTAYEYEQYV. In DNA, the CDR3 is TGTGCCAGCAGCTTATCGTCCTACTCGACCGCCTACGAGTACGAGCAGTACGTC.